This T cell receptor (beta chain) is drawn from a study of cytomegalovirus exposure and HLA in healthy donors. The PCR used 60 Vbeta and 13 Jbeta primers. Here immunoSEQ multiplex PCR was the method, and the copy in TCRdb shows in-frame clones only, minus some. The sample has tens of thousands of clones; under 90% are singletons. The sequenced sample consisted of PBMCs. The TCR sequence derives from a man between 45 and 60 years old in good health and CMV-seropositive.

CDR3 protein: CASEGPTGVKREQYF. The CDR3, as DNA: TGTGCCAGCGAGGGACCGACAGGGGTAAAGCGGGAGCAGTACTTC. The chain carries TRBV6-1 and TRBJ2-7; TRBD1 aligns across 8 bases. The CDR3 extends over 15 amino acids. V lost 8 bases, J lost 7 bases, and 16 bases stayed unmatched. Germline V gene lookup returns CDR1 MNHNS and CDR2 SASEGT.